These 2 T cell receptor beta chains share one sample of origin, sequenced in a study of cytomegalovirus exposure and HLA in healthy donors. The PCR made use of 60 Vbeta and 13 Jbeta primers. Measured with immunoSEQ multiplex PCR; TCRdb has only the in-frame clones, and not every one. Here the sample spans more than 110,000 clones, roughly 80% being singletons. Material: PBMCs. Receptors were obtained from a woman aged 45 to 65 in good health and CMV-seronegative.

This chain links TRBV18 with TRBJ2-2, with a weak D call TRBD1 (5 bases). Germline V gives CDR1 KGHSH, CDR2 LQKENI. The germline V and J ends were trimmed by 6 bases and 1 base, with 12 bases remaining between them. The CDR3 runs 15 residues. Here the CDR3 reads CASSPDTWNTGELFF. The CDR3 DNA follows: TGTGCCAGCTCCCCGGACACCTGGAACACCGGGGAGCTGTTTTTT.

The chain employs TRBV10-3 and TRBJ1-2; 9 nucleotides align to TRBD1. The CDR3 contains 17 residues. The V and J ends lost 10 bases and 6 bases, in that order; junction bases with no gene match: 21. Per germline, CDR1 ENHRY and CDR2 SYGVKD. CDR3 DNA sequence: TGTGCCACCGCGTGGGGAGCCGGGACAGGGTATGAGAATGGCTACACCTTC. It specifies CATAWGAGTGYENGYTF.